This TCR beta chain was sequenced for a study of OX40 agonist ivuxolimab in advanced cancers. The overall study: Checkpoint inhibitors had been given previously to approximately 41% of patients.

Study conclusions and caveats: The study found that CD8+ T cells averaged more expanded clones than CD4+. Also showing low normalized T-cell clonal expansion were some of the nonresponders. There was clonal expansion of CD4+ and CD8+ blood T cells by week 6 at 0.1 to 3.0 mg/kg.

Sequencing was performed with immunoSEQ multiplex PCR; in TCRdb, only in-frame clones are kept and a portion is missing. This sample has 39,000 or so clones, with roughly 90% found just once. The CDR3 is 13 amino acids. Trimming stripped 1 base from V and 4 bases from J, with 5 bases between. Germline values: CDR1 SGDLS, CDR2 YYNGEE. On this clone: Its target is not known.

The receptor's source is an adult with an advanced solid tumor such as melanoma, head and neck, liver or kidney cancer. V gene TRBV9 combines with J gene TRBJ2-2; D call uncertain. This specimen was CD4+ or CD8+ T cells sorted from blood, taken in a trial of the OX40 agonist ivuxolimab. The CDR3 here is CASSVRGTGELFF. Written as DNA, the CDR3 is TGTGCCAGCAGCGTAAGAGGCACCGGGGAGCTGTTTTTT.